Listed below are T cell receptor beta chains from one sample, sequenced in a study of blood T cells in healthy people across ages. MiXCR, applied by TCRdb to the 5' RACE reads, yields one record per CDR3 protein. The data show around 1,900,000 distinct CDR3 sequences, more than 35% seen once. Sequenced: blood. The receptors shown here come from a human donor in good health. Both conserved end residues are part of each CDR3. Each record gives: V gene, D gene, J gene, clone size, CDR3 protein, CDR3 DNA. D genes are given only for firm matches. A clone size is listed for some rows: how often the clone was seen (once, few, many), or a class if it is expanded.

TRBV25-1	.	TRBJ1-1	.	CASSGWETGFTEAFF	TGTGCCAGCAGTGGGTGGGAAACAGGATTCACTGAAGCTTTCTTT
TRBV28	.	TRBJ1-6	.	CAGSPGRGGNSPLHF	TGTGCCGGCAGTCCCGGGCGGGGGGGTAATTCACCCCTCCACTTT
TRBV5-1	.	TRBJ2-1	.	CASSLGATDNNEQFF	TGCGCCAGCAGCTTGGGGGCGACGGATAACAATGAGCAGTTCTTC
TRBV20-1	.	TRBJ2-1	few	CSASLVGSYNEQFF	TGCAGTGCTAGCCTAGTGGGTTCCTACAATGAGCAGTTCTTC
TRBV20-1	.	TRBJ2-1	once	CSARDRLRGANEQFF	TGCAGTGCTAGAGATCGCCTACGAGGGGCCAATGAGCAGTTCTTC
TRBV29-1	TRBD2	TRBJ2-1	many	CSAQRGGDNEQFF	TGCAGCGCTCAGCGGGGGGGAGACAATGAGCAGTTCTTC
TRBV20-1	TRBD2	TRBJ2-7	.	CSAPGTRAYEQYF	TGCAGTGCCCCTGGGACTAGGGCCTACGAGCAGTACTTC
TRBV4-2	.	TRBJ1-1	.	CASSQDGGTAEAFF	TGTGCCAGCAGCCAAGATGGCGGAACGGCTGAAGCTTTCTTT
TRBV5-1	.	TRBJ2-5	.	CASSLGFAVGETQYF	TGCGCCAGCAGCTTGGGGTTCGCGGTGGGGGAGACCCAGTACTTC
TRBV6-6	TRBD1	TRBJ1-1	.	CASSRRDRLNTGAFF	TGTGCCAGCAGTCGCCGGGACAGGCTGAACACTGGAGCTTTCTTT
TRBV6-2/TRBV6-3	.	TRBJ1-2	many	CASSYSNPGADGYTF	TGTGCCAGCAGTTACTCGAATCCGGGGGCAGATGGCTACACCTTC
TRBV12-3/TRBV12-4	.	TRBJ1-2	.	CASSRSGVDGYTF	TGTGCCAGCAGTCGCTCAGGGGTAGATGGCTACACCTTC
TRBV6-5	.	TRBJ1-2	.	CAGSYSLGYGCTF	.
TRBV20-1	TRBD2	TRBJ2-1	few	CSASSGGVVKQFF	TGCAGTGCAAGTAGCGGGGGTGTAGTTAAGCAGTTCTTC
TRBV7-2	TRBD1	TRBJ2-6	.	CACSLRTGGYGFSGANVLTF	TGTGCCTGCAGCTTGAGGACAGGGGGCTATGGATTCTCTGGGGCCAACGTCCTGACTTTC
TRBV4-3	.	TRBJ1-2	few	CASSQGVAAHYGYTF	TGCGCCAGCAGCCAAGGGGTGGCGGCGCACTATGGCTACACCTTC
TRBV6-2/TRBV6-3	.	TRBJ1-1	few	CASSLGRHTEAFF	TGTGCCAGCAGTCTCGGGCGGCACACTGAAGCTTTCTTT
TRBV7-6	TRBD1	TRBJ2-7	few	CASSLAGQAVSEQYF	TGTGCCAGCAGCTTGGCCGGACAGGCGGTCAGCGAGCAGTACTTC
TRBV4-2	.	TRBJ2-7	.	CASSHGSAGRNEQYF	TGTGCCAGCAGCCACGGCTCCGCGGGGAGGAACGAGCAGTACTTC
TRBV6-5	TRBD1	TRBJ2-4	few	CASMKTGARGNIQYF	TGTGCCAGCATGAAAACAGGGGCCCGCGGGAACATTCAGTACTTC
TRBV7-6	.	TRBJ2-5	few	CASSLNRATQETQYF	TGTGCCAGCAGCTTAAACAGGGCGACACAAGAGACCCAGTACTTC
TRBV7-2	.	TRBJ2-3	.	CASSSRVLRDTQYF	TGTGCCAGCAGCTCCCGGGTTCTAAGGGATACGCAGTATTTT
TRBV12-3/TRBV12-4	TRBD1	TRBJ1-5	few	CASSHGGQGIYQPQHF	TGTGCCAGCAGCCATGGTGGACAGGGGATATATCAGCCCCAGCATTTT
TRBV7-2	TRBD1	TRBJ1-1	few	CASSPTRTGGGNTEAFF	TGTGCCAGCAGCCCCACCCGGACAGGGGGCGGGAACACTGAAGCTTTCTTT
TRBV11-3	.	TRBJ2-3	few	CASSLAGGESDTQYF	TGTGCCAGCAGCTTAGCTGGGGGCGAATCGGATACGCAGTATTTT
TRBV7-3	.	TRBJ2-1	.	CASNLGGFGDEQFF	TGTGCCAGCAACTTGGGGGGTTTTGGGGATGAGCAGTTCTTC
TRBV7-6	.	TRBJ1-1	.	CASSLAPPEGGPNTEAFF	TGTGCCAGCAGCTTAGCCCCCCCAGAGGGGGGCCCGAACACTGAAGCTTTCTTT
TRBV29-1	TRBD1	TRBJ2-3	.	CSARDRGRRGDTQYF	TGCAGCGCCCGAGACAGGGGGCGCCGTGGAGATACGCAGTATTTT
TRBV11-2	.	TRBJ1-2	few	CASSPGSGADAAFYGYTF	TGTGCCAGCAGCCCAGGGTCCGGGGCCGACGCCGCCTTCTATGGCTACACCTTC
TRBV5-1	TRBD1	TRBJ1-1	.	CASSLWTGVRDTEAFF	TGCGCCAGCAGCTTGTGGACAGGGGTGAGGGACACTGAAGCTTTCTTT
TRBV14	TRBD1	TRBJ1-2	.	CARGGQEQTSYGYTF	TGTGCCAGAGGAGGACAGGAACAAACTAGCTATGGCTACACCTTC
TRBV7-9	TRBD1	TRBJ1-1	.	CASSSDREEAFF	TGTGCCAGCAGCTCCGACAGGGAAGAAGCTTTCTTT
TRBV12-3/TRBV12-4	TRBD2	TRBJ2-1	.	CASSLRAGTSVEEQFF	TGTGCCAGCAGTTTAAGGGCCGGGACTAGCGTAGAGGAGCAGTTCTTC
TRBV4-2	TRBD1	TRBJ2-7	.	CASSHRTGGIGEGSYGQYF	TGTGCCAGCAGCCACCGGACAGGGGGAATCGGTGAAGGGTCCTACGGGCAGTACTTC
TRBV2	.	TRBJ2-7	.	CASSKEQGGDEQYF	TGTGCCAGCAGTAAAGAACAGGGAGGGGACGAGCAGTACTTC
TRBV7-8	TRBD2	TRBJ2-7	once	CASSLRLARNHEQYF	TGTGCCAGCAGCCTTAGACTAGCGAGAAATCACGAGCAGTACTTC
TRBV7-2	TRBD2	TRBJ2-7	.	CASSLRAGNPYEQYF	TGTGCCAGCAGCTTAAGAGCGGGGAACCCCTACGAGCAGTACTTC
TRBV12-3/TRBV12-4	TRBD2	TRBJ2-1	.	CASSLTPPGGGRKQFF	TGTGCCAGCAGTTTAACTCCGCCGGGAGGGGGGCGAAAGCAGTTCTTC
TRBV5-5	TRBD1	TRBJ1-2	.	CASGDDREDGYTF	TGTGCCAGCGGGGACGACAGGGAGGATGGCTACACCTTC
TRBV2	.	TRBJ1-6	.	CASSKGYSYNSPLHF	TGTGCCAGCAGTAAGGGATACTCCTATAATTCACCCCTCCACTTT
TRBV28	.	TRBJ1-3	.	CASTLHGGARGNTIYF	TGTGCCAGCACCCTCCATGGGGGGGCGCGTGGAAACACCATATATTTT
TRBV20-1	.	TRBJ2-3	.	CSAKRGVDTQYF	TGCAGTGCGAAAAGGGGAGTGGATACGCAGTATTTT
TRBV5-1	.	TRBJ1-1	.	CASNLDGPNTEAFF	TGCGCCAGCAACCTGGACGGACCAAACACTGAAGCTTTCTTT
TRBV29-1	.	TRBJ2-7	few	CSVEDIGQDTYEQYF	TGCAGCGTTGAAGATATAGGGCAGGACACTTACGAGCAGTACTTC
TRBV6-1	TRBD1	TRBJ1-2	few	CASSGPRDRDKNYGYTF	TGTGCCAGCAGTGGCCCCCGGGACAGGGACAAGAACTATGGCTACACCTTC